This T cell receptor (beta chain) emerged from a study of T cell repertoires in cytomegalovirus infection. Study summary: HLA-C-restricted CMV epitopes, recently identified, and well-studied HLA-B-restricted ones were used by the study. Through public TCR beta signatures, both CMV infection and matching HLA type were indicated.

Comment on this clonotype: Antigen: not known.

A single record per CDR3 protein comes from TCRdb applying MiXCR to the reads. The table has some 62,000 distinct CDR3 sequences, just over 20% seen once. The CDR3 has 14 residues. Germline V gene lookup returns CDR1 SGHTA and CDR2 FQGNSA. Between the trimmed V and J ends, which lost 5 bases and 4 bases, there was a span of 13 bases. Source: CD8+ T cells from cultured PBMCs, taken from culture after CMV antigen stimulation. The chain carries TRBV7-2 and TRBJ2-3; no clear D. The receptor was isolated from a human donor in good health (CMV status not recorded). Some clones in this sample may be carry-over from other donors' samples. The CDR3 spells CASSDRPEPDTQYF. The DNA for the CDR3 is TGTGCCAGCAGCGATCGTCCGGAGCCAGATACGCAGTATTTT.